Following are 27 T cell receptor beta chains from one sample sequenced in a study of T cell repertoires in cytomegalovirus infection. TCRdb reanalysed the reads using MiXCR and keeps one entry per CDR3 protein. The table records 560,000 or so distinct CDR3 sequences, approximately 17% of them present only once. The sequenced sample was CD8+ T cells from PBMCs. The receptors originated from a human donor in good health (CMV status not recorded). Some clones in this sample may be carry-over from other donors' samples.

This clonotype came up a few times. The rearrangement joins TRBV27 to TRBJ1-6; no clear D. This CDR3 has 14 amino acids. V was cut by 2 bases and J by 7 bases, with 9 bases left in between. Per the germline V gene, CDR1 is MNHEY and CDR2 is SMNVEV (reference sequence). In nucleotides, the CDR3 is TGTGCCAGCAGTTTACTACAGATAAATTCACCCCTCCACTTT. It codes for CASSLLQINSPLHF.

The V call is TRBV10-3, the J call TRBJ2-7; the match to TRBD2 covers 7 bases. After removal of 1 base from V and 5 bases from J, the junction contained 5 bases not matched to a gene. The CDR3 contains 14 residues. Per the germline V gene, CDR1 is ENHRY and CDR2 is SYGVKD. DNA of the CDR3: TGTGCCATCAGTGAGTGTTACAGCGGGGACGAGCAGTACTTC. This sequence encodes CAISECYSGDEQYF.

This clonotype has more than one count but fewer than ten. The gene calls are TRBV20-1 and TRBJ1-1; weak D call: TRBD1 (6 bases). Trimming left V 5 bases short and J 2 bases short, with 18 bases between. CDR1 DFQATT and CDR2 SNEGSKA come from the germline V gene (reference sequence). The CDR3 consists of 15 residues. CDR3 DNA: TGCAGTGCTTTTAGTAAGGGGGGTTTTAACACTGAAGCTTTCTTT. Its translation is CSAFSKGGFNTEAFF.

This clonotype has just a few counts. A much larger clone lies a single base off, so this may be a read error. This rearrangement joins TRBV6-5 to TRBJ1-1, with D uncertain. The CDR3 sequence is 14 residues long. V shed 2 bases and J shed 0 bases, with 7 bases lying between them. Germline V CDR1 and CDR2: MNHEY, SVGAGI. This CDR3 is CASSYTKMNTEAFF. As DNA, the CDR3 is TGTGCCAGCAGTTACACTAAAATGAACACTGAAGCTTTCTTT.

The chain recombines TRBV7-2 with TRBJ1-2; D possibly corresponds to TRBD1 (6 bases). CDR1 and CDR2 (germline): SGHTA, FQGNSA. V lost 6 bases and J lost 4, with 24 bases in between. The CDR3 runs to 17 residues. The CDR3: CASRGGGGGALGYGYTF. As DNA, the CDR3 is TGTGCCAGCAGGGGGGGCGGGGGGGGGGCGCTCGGCTATGGCTACACCTTC.

This clonotype was observed many times. The chain links TRBV7-9 to TRBJ1-1; TRBD1 matches at 9 bases. The CDR3 has 16 amino acids. J was trimmed by 3 bases and V by 1 base; bases with no gene match: 6. The germline CDR1 and CDR2 sequences are SEHNR and FQNEAQ (reference sequence). CDR3 amino acids: CASSLGDRVPHTEAFF. DNA of the CDR3: TGTGCCAGCAGCTTAGGGGACAGGGTCCCGCACACTGAAGCTTTCTTT.

This clonotype is a singleton in its sample. The V call is TRBV15, the J call TRBJ2-1; 7 bases fit TRBD2. CDR1 LNHNV and CDR2 YYDKDF come from the germline V gene (reference sequence). V dropped 0 bases and J dropped 6; count of bases not matched to a gene: 11. The length of the CDR3 is 17 residues. CDR3 sequence (DNA): TGTGCCACCAGCAGAGATCATACGACTAGCACTGGCAATGAGCAGTTCTTC. This encodes CATSRDHTTSTGNEQFF.

Ten or more counts support this clonotype. The chain links TRBV7-2 to TRBJ2-7; TRBD2 matches at 14 bases. The CDR3 length is 20 residues. Germline V gives CDR1 SGHTA, CDR2 FQGNSA. Trimming at V came to 1 base and at J to 7 bases, leaving 18 bases not matched to a gene. Here the CDR3 DNA reads TGTGCCAGCAGCTTAGGAGTAGGACTAGCGGGGGGCTTAGCAGTGGGGGAGCAGTACTTC. Amino acid sequence: CASSLGVGLAGGLAVGEQYF.

There are many counts of this clonotype. The chain combines TRBV4-1 with TRBJ2-1; D gene uncertain. Trimming pared 1 base from V and 0 bases from J, leaving 10 bases between. CDR1 and CDR2 from the germline V gene are MGHRA and YSYEKL. This CDR3 region has 16 residues. CDR3 DNA sequence: TGCGCCAGCAGCCAAGTGGTGTCGAGCTCCTACAATGAGCAGTTCTTC. Its translation is CASSQVVSSSYNEQFF.

This clonotype turned up a few times. The chain uses TRBV24-1 and TRBJ2-7; 8 nucleotides align to TRBD1. The CDR3 consists of 14 residues. V lost 4 bases, J lost 1 base, and 2 bases stayed unmatched. Per the germline V gene, CDR1 is KGHDR and CDR2 is SFDVKD. This chain's CDR3 is CATSEGTGSYEQYF. For the CDR3, the DNA is TGTGCCACCAGTGAAGGGACAGGTTCCTACGAGCAGTACTTC.

J is TRBJ2-3 and V is TRBV28, with TRBD2 matching over 13 bases. In germline, CDR1 is MDHEN, CDR2 SYDVKM. V gave up 6 bases and J gave up 6 bases; unmatched junction bases: 18. The length of the CDR3 is 19 residues. CDR3: CASSSGTVLAGGPRDTQYF. The CDR3 DNA reads TGTGCCAGCAGCTCCGGGACAGTACTAGCGGGAGGGCCTAGGGATACGCAGTATTTT.

This clonotype was seen ten or more times. This rearrangement joins TRBV2 to TRBJ1-2; 8 bases align to TRBD1. The ends lost 6 bases at V and 3 bases at J; junction bases unmatched: 9. There are 15 residues in the CDR3. Per the germline V gene, CDR1 is SNHLY and CDR2 is FYNNEI. The CDR3 sequence is CASSPRQGIDYGYTF. The DNA of the CDR3 is TGTGCCAGCAGCCCGAGACAGGGGATTGACTATGGCTACACCTTC. The full variable domain, its missing parts supplied by reference TRBV2 and TRBJ1-2, is EPEVTQTPSHQVTQMGQEVILRCVPISNHLYFYWYRQILGQKVEFLVSFYNNEISEKSEIFDDQFSVERPDGSNFTLKIRSTKLEDSAMYFCASSPRQGIDYGYTFGSGTRLTVV.

The chain combines TRBV28 with TRBJ2-3, with TRBD2 matching over 10 bases. V was clipped by 8 bases and J by 4 bases; unmatched bases: 9. CDR1 and CDR2 (germline): MDHEN, SYDVKM. The CDR3 extends over 15 amino acids. The CDR3 region is CASLGLAGVADTQYF. Here the CDR3 DNA reads TGTGCCAGCCTGGGGCTAGCGGGAGTAGCAGATACGCAGTATTTT.

There are many counts of this clonotype. The chain combines TRBV11-2 with TRBJ1-1, with a possible D match to TRBD1 (6 bases). Germline CDR1 is SGHAT and CDR2 is FQNNGV. The V end lost 2 bases, the J end lost 5 bases, and 21 bases lay between the germline ends. This CDR3 comprises 17 residues. The CDR3 here is CASSLFIVGGLGTEAFF. Here the CDR3 DNA reads TGTGCCAGCAGCTTATTCATCGTCGGGGGGCTCGGGACTGAAGCTTTCTTT.

As regards this clonotype: A read error is possible here, since a much larger clone lies one base away. The chain uses TRBV15 and TRBJ2-7; TRBD2 aligns across 11 bases. Per the germline V gene, CDR1 is LNHNV and CDR2 is YYDKDF (reference sequence). There are 15 residues in the CDR3. In DNA, the CDR3 is TGTGCCACCAGCGAACTAGCGGGAGCCTCCTACGAGCCGTACTTC. Translation: CATSELAGASYEPYF.

A few counts support this clonotype. The junction shows a germline mismatch at one end, possibly a read error. The chain recombines TRBV7-9 with TRBJ2-7; TRBD1 matches at 9 bases. This CDR3 spans 12 amino acids. Germline V CDR1 and CDR2: SEHNR, FQNEAQ (reference sequence). CDR3 in DNA: TGTGCCAGCAGCTTAGGGACAGGGGAGAGTTTCTTC. Translated: CASSLGTGESFF.

This clonotype was counted at least ten times. The CDR3 region has the DNA TGTGCCAGCAGCCCGAGTCTGGGTACAGATGATGGCTACACCTTC. Its protein product is CASSPSLGTDDGYTF. This rearrangement joins TRBV12-3 or TRBV12-4 to TRBJ1-2, with D uncertain. The CDR3 sequence is 15 residues long. The V and J ends lost 6 bases and 6 bases respectively, with 20 bases between them.

The chain joins TRBV27 to TRBJ2-7; tentative D call: TRBD1 (5 bases). Trimming shortened V by 2 bases and J by 6 bases, and 14 bases separated the two germline ends. The CDR3 consists of 14 residues. Germline CDR1 MNHEY, CDR2 SMNVEV (reference sequence). CDR3 DNA sequence: TGTGCCAGCAGTTTAATGGGGCCGTATGCCGAGCAGTACTTC. Amino acids: CASSLMGPYAEQYF.

This clonotype occurred many times. The V call is TRBV14, the J call TRBJ2-2, with D possibly TRBD2 on 5 matching bases. Germline lookup yields CDR1 SGHDN and CDR2 FVKESK. The CDR3 runs 13 residues. Between the trimmed V and J ends, which lost 1 base and 7 bases, there was a span of 7 bases. This CDR3 reads CASSQGGSGELFF. In DNA form, the CDR3 reads TGTGCCAGCAGCCAAGGTGGGAGCGGGGAGCTGTTTTTT. The whole variable domain, filled in from reference TRBV14 and TRBJ2-2, reads EAGVTQFPSHSVIEKGQTVTLRCDPISGHDNLYWYRRVMGKEIKFLLHFVKESKQDESGMPNNRFLAERTGGTYSTLKVQPAELEDSGVYFCASSQGGSGELFFGEGSRLTVL.

This chain joins TRBV12-3 or TRBV12-4 and TRBJ1-5; a weak D match, TRBD1 (5 bases). V lost 5 bases, J lost 12 bases, and 14 bases lay in between. The CDR3 is 12 residues long. CDR3 nucleotides: TGTGCCAGCAGTCCAGGGTCCGCCGACCAGCATTTT. Protein product: CASSPGSADQHF.

This clonotype was counted many times. The rearrangement links TRBV6-6 to TRBJ2-1; 11 bases agree with TRBD2. The CDR3 runs 15 residues. After removal of 6 bases from V and 6 bases from J, the junction contained 7 bases not matched to a gene. Germline values: CDR1 MNHNY, CDR2 SVGAGI (reference sequence). The CDR3 region has the DNA TGTGCCAGCAGCCCACTAGCGGGAGTTCGCAATGAGCAGTTCTTC. It yields the protein CASSPLAGVRNEQFF.

This clonotype was recorded at least ten times. V and J are TRBV12-3 or TRBV12-4 and TRBJ1-5; D possibly corresponds to TRBD1 (5 bases). The CDR3 contains 14 residues. Trimming stripped 5 bases from V and 7 bases from J, with 15 bases between. CDR3 sequence (DNA): TGTGCCAGCAGTCCGGAAACCGAGGGGCAGCCCCAGCATTTT. Translating it yields CASSPETEGQPQHF.

This clonotype was found a few times. The chain links TRBV2 to TRBJ2-7, with 9 bases aligning to TRBD2. Per germline, CDR1 SNHLY and CDR2 FYNNEI. V dropped 3 bases and J dropped 2; count of bases not matched to a gene: 2. CDR3 length: 14 residues. CDR3 residues: CASSEAGGPYEQYF. Written as DNA, the CDR3 is TGTGCCAGCAGTGAGGCGGGAGGGCCCTACGAGCAGTACTTC.

The genes are TRBV20-1 and TRBJ2-3, with 15 bases fitting TRBD2. CDR3 length: 18 residues. J was trimmed by 2 bases and V by 6 bases; bases with no gene match: 12. Germline-derived CDR1 and CDR2 are DFQATT and SNEGSKA (reference sequence). CDR3 DNA sequence: TGCAGTGCCTCGGGACTAGCGGGGGGAGCGACCTACACAGATACGCAGTATTTT. The encoded protein is CSASGLAGGATYTDTQYF.

There are many counts of this clonotype. J is TRBJ2-5 and V is TRBV2; weak D call: TRBD1 (5 bases). V was clipped by 10 bases and J by 3 bases, with 15 bases between them. This CDR3 contains 13 residues. Germline V gene lookup returns CDR1 SNHLY and CDR2 FYNNEI. CDR3 in amino acids: CATQGDNKETQYF. CDR3 sequence (DNA): TGTGCCACCCAGGGCGATAATAAAGAGACCCAGTACTTC.

This clonotype was detected ten times or more. The V gene is TRBV19, the J gene TRBJ1-4; 7 bases align to TRBD1. Germline V gene data show CDR1 as LNHDA and CDR2 as SQIVND (reference sequence). CDR3 length: 15 residues. V was clipped by 1 base and J by 7 bases; unmatched bases: 6. CDR3 sequence reads: CASSIVRDRGEKLFF. The CDR3 bases are TGTGCCAGTAGTATAGTCCGGGACAGAGGTGAAAAACTGTTTTTT.

This clonotype was seen ten or more times. The rearrangement uses TRBV4-1 and TRBJ1-5, with TRBD1 matching 8 bases. Germline lookup yields CDR1 MGHRA and CDR2 YSYEKL. CDR3 length: 15 residues. The V and J ends lost 4 bases and 3 bases, in that order; junction bases with no gene match: 5. The CDR3 DNA is TGCGCCAGCAGCCCTAGGACAGGGACCAATCAGCCCCAGCATTTT. Its translation is CASSPRTGTNQPQHF.